The clone carrying this T cell receptor (beta chain) was observed once. Antigen: not known. Cultured CD4+ T-cell DNA underwent Oncomine TCR Beta short-read sequencing. TCRdb re-called the PCR reads through MiXCR, storing one row per CDR3 protein. The sample contains about 12,000 distinct CDR3 sequences, approximately 53% of which appear only once. The sample originates from a study of vaccination and CD4 T cells after COVID-19. Treatment in this sample: roughly ten-day PBMC culture with coronavirus spike peptide pools or control peptides (ViraFEST assay). Trimming took 3 bases from V and 3 from J; bases not matched to a gene: 11. This CDR3 contains 16 residues. Germline V gives CDR1 SGHTA, CDR2 FQGNSA.

The TCR originated in a human donor who had recovered from COVID-19. The rearrangement links TRBV7-2 to TRBJ2-7, with 7 bases fitting TRBD2. The sample comprised CD4+ T cells from blood, cultured in vitro. CDR3: CASSFRSGGGDYEQYF. Here the CDR3 DNA reads TGTGCCAGCAGCTTTCGGTCTGGCGGGGGAGACTACGAGCAGTACTTC.